This is a list of T cell receptor beta chains from one sample in a study of blood T cell repertoires in COVID-19. Profiling relied on immunoSEQ multiplex PCR, and the TCRdb table lists in-frame clones only, not all of them. The repertoire holds some 130,000 clones, with 70% to 85% as singletons. Material: peripheral blood. Receptors were obtained from a woman older than 75 with acute or convalescent COVID-19. The CDR3 runs from the conserved cysteine through the conserved F or W. D genes are given only for firm matches. Clone size is given for some rows only: seen once, a few or many times, or a class if the clone is expanded.

>NA|TRBV7-9|NA|TRBJ2-7
CASSSGNYEQYF
TGTGCCAGCAGCTCCGGGAACTACGAGCAGTACTTC
>NA|TRBV6-5|TRBD1|TRBJ1-2
CATKLPGQGYYGYTF
TGTGCCACCAAGCTACCGGGACAGGGGTACTATGGCTACACCTTC
>few|TRBV7-9|TRBD1|TRBJ1-2
CASSLTGTGGVYGYTF
TGTGCCAGCAGCTTAACCGGGACAGGGGGTGTCTATGGCTACACCTTC
>once|TRBV5-5|TRBD1|TRBJ1-4
CASSSEDRGLEKLFF
TGTGCCAGCAGCTCAGAGGACAGGGGGCTTGAAAAACTGTTTTTT
>NA|TRBV7-2|TRBD2|TRBJ2-7
CASSLTSGGGKDEQYF
TGTGCCAGCAGCTTAACTAGCGGGGGTGGGAAGGACGAGCAGTACTTC
>NA|TRBV7-8|NA|TRBJ2-3
CASDPTGLADTQYF
TGTGCCAGCGACCCAACGGGTTTGGCAGATACGCAGTATTTT
>NA|TRBV7-9|TRBD2|TRBJ2-5
CASSLRSYGGGKETQYF
TGTGCCAGCAGCTTGCGATCCTATGGCGGGGGGAAAGAGACCCAGTACTTC
>NA|TRBV6-5|TRBD2|TRBJ2-7
CASRGTSGSYEQYF
TGTGCCAGCAGAGGGACTAGCGGGAGTTACGAGCAGTACTTC
>few|TRBV19|TRBD1|TRBJ1-2
CASSIGTGGQSIHGYTF
TGTGCCAGTAGTATTGGGACAGGGGGCCAATCCATCCATGGCTACACCTTC
>NA|TRBV13|TRBD2|TRBJ2-3
CASSLKVAGTSTDTQYF
TGTGCCAGCAGCTTAAAGGTAGCGGGAACGAGCACAGATACGCAGTATTTT
>NA|TRBV7-2|TRBD1|TRBJ1-1
CASSLVGQGTEAFF
TGTGCCAGCAGCTTAGTGGGACAGGGTACTGAAGCTTTCTTT
>NA|TRBV6-5|NA|TRBJ1-3
CASSSPRGVRNTIYF
TGTGCCAGCAGTTCCCCCCGGGGGGTTAGAAACACCATATATTTT
>NA|TRBV19|TRBD1|TRBJ2-7
CASSPGQGSHEQYF
TGTGCCAGTAGCCCGGGACAGGGGTCCCACGAGCAGTACTTC
>NA|TRBV19|TRBD2|TRBJ2-7
CASSRRVPGLAGLYEQYF
TGTGCCAGTAGTAGGAGGGTCCCGGGACTAGCGGGACTCTACGAGCAGTACTTC
>NA|TRBV6-1|TRBD2|TRBJ2-1
CASSEVGTSPAGEQFF
TGTGCCAGCAGTGAAGTGGGGACTAGCCCTGCGGGGGAGCAGTTCTTC
>NA|TRBV7-9|NA|TRBJ1-1
CASSPLGGAGKTEAFF
TGTGCCAGCAGCCCTCTCGGGGGGGCGGGGAAGACTGAAGCTTTCTTT
>once|TRBV5-1|NA|TRBJ2-7
CASSFDTSGYEQYF
TGCGCCAGCAGCTTCGACACGTCGGGATACGAGCAGTACTTC
>NA|TRBV14|NA|TRBJ1-2
CASSRAGNYGYTF
TGTGCCAGCAGCCGGGCAGGGAACTATGGCTACACCTTC
>NA|TRBV21-1|NA|TRBJ1-1
CASSKERQGIGNTEAFF
TGTGCCAGCAGCAAAGAACGGCAGGGGATCGGGAACACTGAAGCTTTCTTT
>NA|TRBV6-2/TRBV6-3|TRBD1|TRBJ1-4
CASSYSGGRGTDNEKLFF
TGTGCCAGCAGTTACTCGGGGGGTCGGGGGACAGATAATGAAAAACTGTTTTTT
>NA|TRBV9|TRBD2|TRBJ2-7
CASARSGTSGSYEQYF
TGTGCCAGCGCACGCTCCGGGACTAGCGGGAGCTACGAGCAGTACTTC
>NA|TRBV3-1/TRBV3-2|NA|TRBJ1-1
CASSLSGAALVAFF
TGTGCCAGCAGCCTCTCAGGGGCAGCTCTTGTAGCTTTCTTT
>NA|TRBV6-6|NA|TRBJ1-2
CASSLDSNYGYTF
TGTGCCAGCAGCCTGGACAGCAACTATGGCTACACCTTC
>NA|TRBV10-2|TRBD1|TRBJ1-2
CASSADRVYGYTF
TGCGCCAGCAGCGCAGACAGGGTCTATGGCTACACCTTC
>NA|TRBV6-5|TRBD1|TRBJ1-2
CASSGQGFGYTF
TGTGCCAGCAGCGGACAGGGGTTTGGCTACACCTTC
>NA|TRBV19|TRBD2|TRBJ2-3
CASSSKRGVSDTQYF
TGTGCCAGTAGTTCAAAGCGGGGGGTATCAGATACGCAGTATTTT
>NA|TRBV7-9|NA|TRBJ1-2
CASSLALAGASYGYTF
TGTGCCAGCAGCTTAGCGCTGGCAGGGGCGTCGTATGGCTACACCTTC
>NA|TRBV9|NA|TRBJ2-5
CASSYRGLQETQYF
TGTGCCAGCAGCTACAGGGGACTTCAAGAGACCCAGTACTTC
>NA|TRBV3-1/TRBV3-2|TRBD2|TRBJ2-1
CASSHGTSGTEQFF
TGTGCCAGCAGCCACGGGACTAGCGGGACTGAGCAGTTCTTC
>few|TRBV3-1/TRBV3-2|NA|TRBJ1-1
CASSQAGWEAFF
TGTGCCAGCAGCCAAGCCGGTTGGGAAGCTTTCTTT
>NA|TRBV6-1|TRBD1|TRBJ2-7
CASSEALPGQGYEQYF
TGTGCCAGCAGTGAAGCGCTTCCGGGACAGGGTTACGAGCAGTACTTC
>NA|TRBV19|TRBD2|TRBJ2-3
CASSRGTSPETDTQYF
TGTGCCAGTAGTAGGGGGACTAGTCCAGAGACAGATACGCAGTATTTT
>NA|TRBV24-1|NA|TRBJ2-2
CATSDAGTDTGELFF
TGTGCCACCAGTGACGCAGGGACTGACACCGGGGAGCTGTTTTTT
>NA|TRBV10-1|TRBD2|TRBJ2-5
CATRTRGVETQYF
TGCGCCACTAGGACTAGAGGTGTCGAGACCCAGTACTTC
>NA|TRBV29-1|NA|TRBJ2-2
CSVDSQFTGELFF
TGCAGCGTTGATTCCCAGTTCACCGGGGAGCTGTTTTTT
>few|TRBV11-2|TRBD2|TRBJ2-1
CASSQLADTYNEQFF
TGTGCCAGCAGCCAACTAGCGGATACGTACAATGAGCAGTTCTTC
>NA|TRBV4-1|TRBD2|TRBJ2-2
CASSHMRGGSTGELFF
TGCGCCAGCAGCCATATGCGCGGGGGGTCCACCGGGGAGCTGTTTTTT
>NA|TRBV3-1/TRBV3-2|NA|TRBJ1-5
CASSHGRNNQPQHF
TGTGCCAGCAGCCATGGCCGTAACAATCAGCCCCAGCATTTT
>few|TRBV7-2|TRBD1|TRBJ2-1
CASSPDRASYNEQFF
TGTGCCAGCAGCCCCGACAGGGCCTCTTACAATGAGCAGTTCTTC
>NA|TRBV19|NA|TRBJ1-5
CASSISLGATQPQHF
TGTGCCAGTAGTATCTCTTTAGGGGCTACTCAGCCCCAGCATTTT
>NA|TRBV5-5|NA|TRBJ1-2
CASSGDWSYYGYTF
TGTGCCAGCAGCGGGGACTGGTCTTACTATGGCTACACCTTC
>NA|TRBV19|NA|TRBJ1-6
CASSSDSNNSPLHF
TGTGCCAGTAGTTCGGACAGTAATAATTCACCCCTCCACTTT
>NA|TRBV11-3|TRBD1|TRBJ2-2
CASSPRQGAGGELFF
TGTGCCAGCAGCCCTCGACAGGGGGCAGGCGGGGAGCTGTTTTTT
>NA|TRBV19|NA|TRBJ1-5
CASQRDGSGNQPQHF
TGTGCCAGTCAAAGGGACGGGAGTGGCAATCAGCCCCAGCATTTT
>few|TRBV10-2|NA|TRBJ1-1
CASGQGHTEAFF
TGCGCCAGCGGTCAGGGGCACACTGAAGCTTTCTTT
>NA|TRBV30|TRBD2|TRBJ2-1
CAWSVGGSRQFF
TGTGCCTGGAGTGTGGGCGGGAGTCGGCAGTTCTTC
>NA|TRBV5-4|NA|TRBJ1-1
CASSSGLLNTEAFF
TGTGCCAGCAGCTCGGGACTATTGAACACTGAAGCTTTCTTT
>NA|TRBV7-2|NA|TRBJ2-5
CASSSRVAGRETQYF
TGTGCCAGCAGCTCCAGAGTGGCGGGTAGGGAGACCCAGTACTTC
>NA|TRBV19|NA|TRBJ2-1
CASSMAQLSYNEQFF
TGTGCCAGTAGTATGGCACAGCTATCCTACAATGAGCAGTTCTTC
>NA|TRBV9|TRBD1|TRBJ1-1
CASSPEDRSGTEAFF
TGTGCCAGCAGCCCTGAGGACAGGAGTGGCACTGAAGCTTTCTTT
>once|TRBV6-6|NA|TRBJ2-1
CASSRDIYSYNEQFF
TGTGCCAGCAGCCGGGACATTTACTCCTACAATGAGCAGTTCTTC
>NA|TRBV7-9|NA|TRBJ1-6
CASSLRGQEKGYNSPLHF
TGTGCCAGCAGCTTGAGAGGACAAGAGAAGGGCTATAATTCACCCCTCCACTTT
>NA|TRBV4-3|NA|TRBJ2-2
CASSQDQLRVNTGELFF
TGCGCCAGCAGCCAAGATCAGCTCAGGGTGAACACCGGGGAGCTGTTTTTT